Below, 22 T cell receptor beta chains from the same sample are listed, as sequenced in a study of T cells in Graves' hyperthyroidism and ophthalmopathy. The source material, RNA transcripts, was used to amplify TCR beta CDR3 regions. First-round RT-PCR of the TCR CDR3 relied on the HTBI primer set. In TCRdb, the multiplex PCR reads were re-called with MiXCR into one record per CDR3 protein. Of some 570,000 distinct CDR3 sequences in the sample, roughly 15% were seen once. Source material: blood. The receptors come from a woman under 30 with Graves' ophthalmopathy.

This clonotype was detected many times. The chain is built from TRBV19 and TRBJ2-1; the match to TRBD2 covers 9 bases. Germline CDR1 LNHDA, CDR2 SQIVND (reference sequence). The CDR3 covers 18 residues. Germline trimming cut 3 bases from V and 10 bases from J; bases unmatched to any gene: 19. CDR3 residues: CASSIWGRGGLGGREQFF. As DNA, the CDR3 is TGTGCCAGTAGTATTTGGGGGCGGGGGGGACTAGGTGGTCGCGAGCAGTTCTTC.

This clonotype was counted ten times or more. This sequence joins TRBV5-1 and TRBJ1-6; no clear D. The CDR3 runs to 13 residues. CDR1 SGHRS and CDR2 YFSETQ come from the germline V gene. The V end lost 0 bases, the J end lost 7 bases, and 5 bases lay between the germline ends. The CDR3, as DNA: TGCGCCAGCAGCTTGGCGGAGAATTCACCCCTCCACTTT. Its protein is CASSLAENSPLHF.

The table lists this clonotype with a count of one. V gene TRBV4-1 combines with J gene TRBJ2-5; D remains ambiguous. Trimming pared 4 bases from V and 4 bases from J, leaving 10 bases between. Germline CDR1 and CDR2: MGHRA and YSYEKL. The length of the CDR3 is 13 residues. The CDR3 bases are TGCGCCAGCAGCCTCAGGACCCTAGAGACCCAGTACTTC. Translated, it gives CASSLRTLETQYF.

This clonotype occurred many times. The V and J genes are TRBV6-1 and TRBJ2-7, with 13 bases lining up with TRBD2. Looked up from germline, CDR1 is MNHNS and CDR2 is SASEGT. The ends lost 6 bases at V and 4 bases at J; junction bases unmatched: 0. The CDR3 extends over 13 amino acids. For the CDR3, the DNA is TGTGCCAGCAGGACTAGCGGGAGGTACGAGCAGTACTTC. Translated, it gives CASRTSGRYEQYF.

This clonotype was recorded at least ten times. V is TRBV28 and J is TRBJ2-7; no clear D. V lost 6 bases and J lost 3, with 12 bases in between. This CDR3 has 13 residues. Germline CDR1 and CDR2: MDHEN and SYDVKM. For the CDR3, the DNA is TGTGCCAGCAGGACGGCCCCGGGCTACGAGCAGTACTTC. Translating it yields CASRTAPGYEQYF.

CDR3 sequence: CATSRDRGSNTIYF. The DNA of the CDR3 is TGTGCCACCAGCAGGGACAGGGGATCGAACACCATATATTTT. The chain is built from TRBV15 and TRBJ1-3, with TRBD1 matching over 9 bases. This CDR3 contains 14 residues. CDR1 LNHNV and CDR2 YYDKDF come from the germline V gene (reference sequence). The ends lost 3 bases at V and 7 bases at J; junction bases unmatched: 4.

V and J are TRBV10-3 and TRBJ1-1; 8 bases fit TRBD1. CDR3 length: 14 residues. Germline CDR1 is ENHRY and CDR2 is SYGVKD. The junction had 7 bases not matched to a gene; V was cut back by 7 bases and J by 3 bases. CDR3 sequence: CAIKRGQVDTEAFF. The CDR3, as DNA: TGTGCCATCAAACGGGGACAGGTGGACACTGAAGCTTTCTTT.

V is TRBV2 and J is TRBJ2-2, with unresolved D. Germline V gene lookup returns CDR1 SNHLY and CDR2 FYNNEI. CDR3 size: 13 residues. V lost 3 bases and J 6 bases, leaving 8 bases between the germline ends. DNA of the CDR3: TGTGCCAGCAGTGACGCGCCTCCCGGGGAGCTGTTTTTT. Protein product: CASSDAPPGELFF.

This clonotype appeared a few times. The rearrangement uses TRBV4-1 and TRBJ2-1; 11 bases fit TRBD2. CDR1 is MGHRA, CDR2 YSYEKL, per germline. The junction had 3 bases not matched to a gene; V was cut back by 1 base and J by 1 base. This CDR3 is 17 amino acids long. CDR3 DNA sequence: TGCGCCAGCAGCCAAGCGACTAGCGGGGTATCCTACAATGAGCAGTTCTTC. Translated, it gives CASSQATSGVSYNEQFF.

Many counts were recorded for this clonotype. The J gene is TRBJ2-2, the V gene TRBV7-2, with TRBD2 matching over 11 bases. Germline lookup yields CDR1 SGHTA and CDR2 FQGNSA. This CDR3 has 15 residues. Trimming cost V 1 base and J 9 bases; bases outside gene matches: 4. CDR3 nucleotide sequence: TGTGCCAGCAGCTTAGATACTAGCGGGAGACGGGAGCTGTTTTTT. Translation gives CASSLDTSGRRELFF.

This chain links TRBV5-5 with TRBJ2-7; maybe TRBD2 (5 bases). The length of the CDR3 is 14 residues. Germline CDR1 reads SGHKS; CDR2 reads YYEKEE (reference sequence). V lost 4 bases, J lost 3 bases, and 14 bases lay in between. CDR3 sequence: CASSLDWALYEQYF. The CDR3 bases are TGTGCCAGCAGCCTGGACTGGGCTCTCTACGAGCAGTACTTC.

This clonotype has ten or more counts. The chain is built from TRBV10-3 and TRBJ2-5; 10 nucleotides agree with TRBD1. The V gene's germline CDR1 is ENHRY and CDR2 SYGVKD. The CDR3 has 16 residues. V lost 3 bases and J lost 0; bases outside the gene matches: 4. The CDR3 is CAISDPGTGDQETQYF. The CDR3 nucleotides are TGTGCCATCAGTGACCCCGGGACAGGGGACCAAGAGACCCAGTACTTC.

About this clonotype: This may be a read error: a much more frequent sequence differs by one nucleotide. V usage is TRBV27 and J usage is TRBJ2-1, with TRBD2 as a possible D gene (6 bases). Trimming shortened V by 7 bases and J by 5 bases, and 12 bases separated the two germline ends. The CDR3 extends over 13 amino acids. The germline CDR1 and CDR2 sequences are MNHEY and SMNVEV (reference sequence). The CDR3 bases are TGTGCCAGCAAGCGGGTCACCCACAATGAGCAGTTCTTC. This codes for CASKRVTHNEQFF.

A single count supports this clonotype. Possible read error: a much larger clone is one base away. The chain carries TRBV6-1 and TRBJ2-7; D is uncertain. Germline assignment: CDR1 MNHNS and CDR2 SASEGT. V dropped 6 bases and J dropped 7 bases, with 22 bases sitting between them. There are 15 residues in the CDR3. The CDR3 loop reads CASRRGGSYSGEQYF. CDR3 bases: TGTGCCAGCAGAAGAGGCGGTTCTTATAGTGGTGAGCAGTACTTC.

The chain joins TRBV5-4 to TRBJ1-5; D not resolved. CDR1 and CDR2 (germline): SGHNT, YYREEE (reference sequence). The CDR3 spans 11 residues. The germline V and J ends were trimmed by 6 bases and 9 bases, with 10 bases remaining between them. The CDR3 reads CASTHLPPQHF. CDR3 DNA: TGTGCCAGCACCCATCTCCCGCCCCAGCATTTT.

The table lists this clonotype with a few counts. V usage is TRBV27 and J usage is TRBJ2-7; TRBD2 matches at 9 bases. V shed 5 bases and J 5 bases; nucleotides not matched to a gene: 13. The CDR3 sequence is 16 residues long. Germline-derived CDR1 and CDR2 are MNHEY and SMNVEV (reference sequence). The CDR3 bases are TGTGCCAGCAGTGCCCTTAGCGGGAGAGCCCCCAACGAGCAGTACTTC. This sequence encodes CASSALSGRAPNEQYF.

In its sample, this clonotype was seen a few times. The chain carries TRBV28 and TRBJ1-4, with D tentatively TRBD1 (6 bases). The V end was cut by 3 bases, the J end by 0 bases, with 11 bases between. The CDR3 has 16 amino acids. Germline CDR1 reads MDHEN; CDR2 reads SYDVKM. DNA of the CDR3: TGTGCCAGCAGTTTCCAGGGGAGATCAACTAATGAAAAACTGTTTTTT. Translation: CASSFQGRSTNEKLFF.

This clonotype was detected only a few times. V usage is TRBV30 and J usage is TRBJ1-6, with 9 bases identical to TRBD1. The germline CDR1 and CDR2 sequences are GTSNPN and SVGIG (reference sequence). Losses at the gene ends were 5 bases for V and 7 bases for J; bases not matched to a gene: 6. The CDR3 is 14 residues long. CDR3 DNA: TGTGCCTGGTTACCGGGACAGGGAAATTCACCCCTCCACTTT. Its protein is CAWLPGQGNSPLHF.

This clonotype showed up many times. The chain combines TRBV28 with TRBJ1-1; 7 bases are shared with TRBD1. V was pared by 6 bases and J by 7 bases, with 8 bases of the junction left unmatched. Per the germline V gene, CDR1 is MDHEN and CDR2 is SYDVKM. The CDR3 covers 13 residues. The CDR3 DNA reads TGTGCCAGCAGCCCATCGACAGGGCTTGAAGCTTTCTTT. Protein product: CASSPSTGLEAFF.

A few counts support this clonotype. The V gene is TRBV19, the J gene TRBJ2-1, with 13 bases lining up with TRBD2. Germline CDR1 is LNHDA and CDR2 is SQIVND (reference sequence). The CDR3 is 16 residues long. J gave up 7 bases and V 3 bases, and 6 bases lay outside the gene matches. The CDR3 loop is CASSISGLAGVNEQFF. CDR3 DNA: TGTGCCAGTAGTATCTCCGGACTAGCGGGGGTAAATGAGCAGTTCTTC.

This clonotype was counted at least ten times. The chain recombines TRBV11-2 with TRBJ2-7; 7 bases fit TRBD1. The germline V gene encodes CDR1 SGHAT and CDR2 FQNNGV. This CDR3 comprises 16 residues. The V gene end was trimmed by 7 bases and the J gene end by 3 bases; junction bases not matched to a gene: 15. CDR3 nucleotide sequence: TGTGCCAGCACCGCCCAGATCCGGGACAGTCTCTACGAGCAGTACTTC. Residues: CASTAQIRDSLYEQYF.

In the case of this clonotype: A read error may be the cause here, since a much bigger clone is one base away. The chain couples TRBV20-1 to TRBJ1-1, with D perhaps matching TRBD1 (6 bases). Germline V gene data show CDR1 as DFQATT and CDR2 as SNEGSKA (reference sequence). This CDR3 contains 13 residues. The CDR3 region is CSARGHLGPEALF. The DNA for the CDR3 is TGCAGTGCTAGGGGACATCTCGGTCCTGAAGCTCTCTTT.